This is a list of T cell receptor beta chains from one sample in a study of OX40 agonist ivuxolimab in advanced cancers. Using immunoSEQ multiplex PCR, the repertoire was profiled, and TCRdb retains in-frame clones only, with some absent. The data hold over 80,000 clones, with around nine tenths observed a single time. Here the sequenced sample was CD4+ or CD8+ T cells sorted from blood, taken in a trial of the OX40 agonist ivuxolimab. All receptors derive from an adult with an advanced solid tumor such as melanoma, head and neck, liver or kidney cancer. Both conserved end residues are part of each CDR3. D genes are given only for firm matches. The size field is filled for only some rows; it gives once, few, many or a size class.

cdr3_aa,cdr3_nt,clone_size,v_call,cdr3_length,d_call,j_call
CASSLFSNQPQHF,TGCGCCAGCAGCTTGTTTAGCAATCAGCCCCAGCATTTT,-,TRBV5-1,13,-,TRBJ1-5
CASGFQGGADTQYF,TGTGCTAGTGGTTTCCAGGGGGGGGCAGATACGCAGTATTTT,-,TRBV12-5,14,-,TRBJ2-3
CASSSGEVSTF,TGTGCCAGCAGCTCCGGGGAGGTCTCCACCTTC,-,TRBV5-6,11,-,TRBJ1-2
CASSLMSGSVDEQYF,TGTGCCAGCAGCTTAATGAGCGGGAGCGTCGACGAGCAGTACTTC,-,TRBV7-6,15,TRBD2,TRBJ2-7
CASSPWGGAEAFF,TGTGCCAGCAGTCCCTGGGGGGGTGCTGAAGCTTTCTTT,-,TRBV28,13,-,TRBJ1-1
CASSQAVRGQAYEQYF,TGCGCCAGCAGCCAGGCGGTAAGGGGGCAGGCCTACGAGCAGTACTTC,-,TRBV4-3,16,TRBD1,TRBJ2-7
CASTLQGADSPLHF,TGTGCCAGCACCCTTCAGGGGGCGGATTCACCCCTCCACTTT,few,TRBV2,14,TRBD1,TRBJ1-6
CASSQPRGGPYEQYF,TGCGCCAGCAGTCAACCTAGGGGGGGTCCCTACGAGCAGTACTTC,-,TRBV23-1,15,-,TRBJ2-7
CASREIRQPSSYEQYF,TGTGCCAGCAGGGAAATTCGGCAGCCCAGCTCCTACGAGCAGTACTTC,-,TRBV7-9,16,-,TRBJ2-7
CASSLGELAGWDTQYF,TGTGCCAGCAGCCTAGGGGAGCTAGCGGGGTGGGATACGCAGTATTTT,-,TRBV9,16,TRBD2,TRBJ2-3
CASSPRSVSGNTIYF,TGTGCCAGCAGTCCAAGGTCGGTCTCTGGAAACACCATATATTTT,once,TRBV7-9,15,-,TRBJ1-3
CSVPDRNSGNTIYF,TGCAGCGTCCCGGACAGAAATTCTGGAAACACCATATATTTT,-,TRBV29-1,14,-,TRBJ1-3
CARSSPGCRRYGYTF,TGTGCCAGAAGCTCGCCGGGTTGCAGACGATATGGCTACACCTTC,once,TRBV5-3,15,-,TRBJ1-2
CASSGTGLGEKLFF,TGTGCCAGCAGTGGAACAGGGCTTGGGGAAAAACTGTTTTTT,-,TRBV25-1,14,-,TRBJ1-4
CASSLGLLKGETQYF,TGTGCCAGCAGCTTAGGACTTCTAAAGGGGGAGACCCAGTACTTC,-,TRBV11-3,15,-,TRBJ2-5
CASSSQGPTDTEAFF,TGCGCCAGCAGTTCACAGGGCCCGACGGACACTGAAGCTTTCTTT,few,TRBV5-1,15,-,TRBJ1-1
CASSLLIAGGKETQYF,TGTGCCAGCAGCCTCCTCATTGCGGGGGGTAAAGAGACCCAGTACTTC,-,TRBV5-6,16,TRBD2,TRBJ2-5
CASSAGTSGGTGQETQYF,TGTGCCAGCAGCGCGGGGACTAGCGGGGGAACGGGCCAAGAGACCCAGTACTTC,-,TRBV9,18,TRBD2,TRBJ2-5
CASQQGIGGGTEAFF,TGTGCCAGCCAACAGGGGATCGGGGGGGGCACTGAAGCTTTCTTT,-,TRBV7-2,15,TRBD1,TRBJ1-1
CASSETSGSEQYF,TGCGCCAGCAGTGAAACCAGCGGGAGCGAGCAGTACTTC,-,TRBV10-2,13,TRBD2,TRBJ2-7
CASSGANRESYEQYF,TGTGCCAGCAGTGGAGCGAACAGGGAATCCTACGAGCAGTACTTC,-,TRBV2,15,-,TRBJ2-7
CASSLVSGTGVQPQHF,TGTGCCAGCAGCTTAGTTAGCGGGACAGGGGTACAGCCCCAGCATTTT,-,TRBV11-2,16,TRBD1,TRBJ1-5
CASSSGTLVEEQYF,TGTGCCAGCAGCTCCGGGACACTGGTGGAGGAGCAGTACTTC,-,TRBV11-3,14,-,TRBJ2-7
CASSNSRGAKNIQYF,TGCGCCAGCAGCAATTCCAGGGGGGCCAAAAACATTCAGTACTTC,-,TRBV4-3,15,TRBD1,TRBJ2-4
CASSLDIGGGADTQYF,TGTGCCAGCAGCTTAGACATCGGCGGGGGGGCAGATACGCAGTATTTT,-,TRBV11-2,16,TRBD2,TRBJ2-3
CAGLLQGASTEAFF,TGTGCCGGACTCCTCCAGGGGGCAAGCACTGAAGCTTTCTTT,-,TRBV2,14,TRBD1,TRBJ1-1
CASSLDVNTEAFF,TGCGCCAGCAGCTTGGATGTGAACACTGAAGCTTTCTTT,few,TRBV5-1,13,-,TRBJ1-1
CASSRKRGKGNQPQHF,TGTGCCAGCAGCCGAAAGCGGGGGAAGGGCAATCAGCCCCAGCATTTT,-,TRBV7-3,16,-,TRBJ1-5
CASSMTDTYEQYF,TGTGCCAGCTCCATGACAGATACCTACGAGCAGTACTTC,-,TRBV18,13,-,TRBJ2-7
CASGLGGETQYF,TGTGCCAGTGGACTAGGGGGAGAGACCCAGTACTTC,-,TRBV5-4,12,-,TRBJ2-5
CTSGTGANNEQFF,TGCACCAGCGGCACGGGGGCGAACAATGAGCAGTTCTTC,-,TRBV1,13,-,TRBJ2-1
CASSWGTAEAFF,TGTGCCAGCAGCTGGGGGACTGCCGAAGCTTTCTTT,-,TRBV7-2,12,-,TRBJ1-1
CASSPPGSRNTIYF,TGTGCCAGCAGTCCCCCGGGCTCGCGAAACACCATATATTTT,-,TRBV28,14,-,TRBJ1-3
CASSEERYEQFF,TGCGCCAGCAGTGAAGAGCGTTATGAGCAGTTCTTC,-,TRBV10-1,12,-,TRBJ2-1
CASKDKDGPSYEQYF,TGTGCCAGCAAGGATAAGGACGGACCCTCCTACGAGCAGTACTTC,-,TRBV6-1,15,-,TRBJ2-7
CASSTRGSSPLHF,TGTGCCAGTTCAACTAGGGGGAGTTCACCCCTCCACTTT,-,TRBV19,13,-,TRBJ1-6
CASSQVGGNTIYF,TGCGCCAGCAGCCAAGTGGGCGGAAACACCATATATTTT,-,TRBV4-3,13,-,TRBJ1-3
CASRTNRRGDQPQHF,TGTGCCAGCCGAACTAACAGGAGGGGAGATCAGCCCCAGCATTTT,-,TRBV6-5,15,-,TRBJ1-5
CAWLDTDTQYF,TGTGCCTGGCTAGATACAGATACGCAGTATTTT,-,TRBV30,11,-,TRBJ2-3
CASSSGATGELFF,TGTGCCAGCAGCTCCGGGGCCACCGGGGAGCTGTTTTTT,-,TRBV11-2,13,-,TRBJ2-2
CASSYHPGQFSPLHF,TGTGCCAGCAGTTACCACCCGGGACAGTTTTCACCCCTCCACTTT,-,TRBV6-5,15,TRBD1,TRBJ1-6